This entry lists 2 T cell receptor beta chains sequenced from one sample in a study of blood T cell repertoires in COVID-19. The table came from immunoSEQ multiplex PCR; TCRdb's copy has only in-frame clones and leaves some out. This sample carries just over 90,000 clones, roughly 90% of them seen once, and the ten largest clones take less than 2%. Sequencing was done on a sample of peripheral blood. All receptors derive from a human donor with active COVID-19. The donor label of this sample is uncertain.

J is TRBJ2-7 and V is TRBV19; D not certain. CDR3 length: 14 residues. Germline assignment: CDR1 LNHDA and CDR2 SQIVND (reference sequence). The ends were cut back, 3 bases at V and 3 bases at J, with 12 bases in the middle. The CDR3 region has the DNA TGTGCCAGTAGTATGGCAGGAAATAACTACGAGCAGTACTTC. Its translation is CASSMAGNNYEQYF.

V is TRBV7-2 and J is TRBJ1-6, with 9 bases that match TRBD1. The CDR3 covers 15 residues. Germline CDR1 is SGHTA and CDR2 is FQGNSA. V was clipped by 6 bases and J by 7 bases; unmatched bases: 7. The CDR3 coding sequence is TGTGCCAGCAGACCCAGGACAGGGGAGAATTCACCCCTCCACTTT. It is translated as CASRPRTGENSPLHF.